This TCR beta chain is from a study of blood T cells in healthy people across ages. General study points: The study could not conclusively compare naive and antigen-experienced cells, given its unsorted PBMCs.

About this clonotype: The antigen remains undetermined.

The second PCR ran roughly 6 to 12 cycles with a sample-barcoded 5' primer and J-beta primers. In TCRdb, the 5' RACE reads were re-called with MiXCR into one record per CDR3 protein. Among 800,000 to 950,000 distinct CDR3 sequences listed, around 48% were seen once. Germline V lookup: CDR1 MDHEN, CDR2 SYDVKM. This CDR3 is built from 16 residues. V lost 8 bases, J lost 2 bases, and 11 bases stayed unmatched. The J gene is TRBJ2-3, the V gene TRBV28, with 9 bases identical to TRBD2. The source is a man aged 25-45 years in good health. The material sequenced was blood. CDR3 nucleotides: TGTGCCAGCGGTCTCTCTAGCGGGGTACTCACAGATACGCAGTATTTT. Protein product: CASGLSSGVLTDTQYF.